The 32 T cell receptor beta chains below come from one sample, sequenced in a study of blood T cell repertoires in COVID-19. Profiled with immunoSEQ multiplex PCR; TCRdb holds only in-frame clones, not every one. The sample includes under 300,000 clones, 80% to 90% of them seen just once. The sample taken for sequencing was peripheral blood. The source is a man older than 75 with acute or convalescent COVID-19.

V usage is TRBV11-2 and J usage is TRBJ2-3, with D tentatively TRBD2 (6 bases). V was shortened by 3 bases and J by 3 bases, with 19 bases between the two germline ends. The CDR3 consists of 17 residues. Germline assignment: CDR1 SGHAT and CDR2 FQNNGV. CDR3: CASSLPWWARGTDTQYF. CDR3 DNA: TGTGCCAGCAGCTTGCCCTGGTGGGCCCGGGGGACAGATACGCAGTATTTT. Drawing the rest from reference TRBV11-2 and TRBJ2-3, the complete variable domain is EAGVAQSPRYKIIEKRQSVAFWCNPISGHATLYWYQQILGQGPKLLIQFQNNGVVDDSQLPKDRFSAERLKGVDSTLKIQPAKLEDSAVYLCASSLPWWARGTDTQYFGPGTRLTVL.

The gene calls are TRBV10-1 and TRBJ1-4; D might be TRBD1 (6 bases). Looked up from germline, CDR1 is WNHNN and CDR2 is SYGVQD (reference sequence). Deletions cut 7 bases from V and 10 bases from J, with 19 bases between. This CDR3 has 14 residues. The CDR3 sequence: CASTTGPASGKLFF. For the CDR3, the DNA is TGCGCCAGCACAACAGGGCCGGCGAGCGGAAAACTGTTTTTT.

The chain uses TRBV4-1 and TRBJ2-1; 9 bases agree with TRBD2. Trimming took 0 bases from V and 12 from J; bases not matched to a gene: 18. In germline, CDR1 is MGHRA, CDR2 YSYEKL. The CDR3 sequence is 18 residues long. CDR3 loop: CASSQELASGKLLRGQFF. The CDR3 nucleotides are TGCGCCAGCAGCCAAGAATTGGCTAGCGGGAAACTCTTACGTGGGCAGTTCTTC.

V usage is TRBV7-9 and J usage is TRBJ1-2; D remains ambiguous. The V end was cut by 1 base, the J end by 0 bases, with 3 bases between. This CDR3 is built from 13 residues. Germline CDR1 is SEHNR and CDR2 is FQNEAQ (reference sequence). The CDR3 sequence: CASSLDTNYGYTF. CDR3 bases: TGTGCCAGCAGCTTAGACACTAACTATGGCTACACCTTC.

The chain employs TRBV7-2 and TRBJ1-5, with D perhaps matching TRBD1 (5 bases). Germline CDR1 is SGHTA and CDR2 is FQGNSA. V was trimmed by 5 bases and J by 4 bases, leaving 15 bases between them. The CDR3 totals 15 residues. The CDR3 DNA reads TGTGCCAGCAGCCTAGGGCCCGGGGGAAATCAGCCCCAGCATTTT. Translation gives CASSLGPGGNQPQHF. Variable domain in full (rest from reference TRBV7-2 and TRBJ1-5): GAGVSQSPSNKVTEKGKDVELRCDPISGHTALYWYRQSLGQGLEFLIYFQGNSAPDKSGLPSDRFSAERTGGSVSTLTIQRTQQEDSAVYLCASSLGPGGNQPQHFGDGTRLSIL.

The CDR3 DNA reads as TGTGCCACCAAAACAGGGGTTAGCTCCTACGAGCAGTACTTC. Protein: CATKTGVSSYEQYF. The V and J genes are TRBV19 and TRBJ2-7; TRBD1 matches at 7 bases. The CDR3 has 14 amino acids. The germline gives CDR1 LNHDA, CDR2 SQIVND (reference sequence). Unmatched junction bases numbered 9, after V lost 10 bases and J lost 0 bases.

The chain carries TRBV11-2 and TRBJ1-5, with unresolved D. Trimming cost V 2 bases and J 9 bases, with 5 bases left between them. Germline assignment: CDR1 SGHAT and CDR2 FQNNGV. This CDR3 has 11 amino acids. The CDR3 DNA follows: TGTGCCAGCAGCTTACCTAGGCCCCAGCATTTT. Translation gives CASSLPRPQHF.

The CDR3 DNA reads TGTGCCAGCAGCGGAGACAGGGACTCCTACGAGCAGTACTTC. This codes for CASSGDRDSYEQYF. The chain uses TRBV2 and TRBJ2-7; TRBD1 matches 7 bases. J gave up 0 bases and V 6 bases, and 5 bases lay outside the gene matches. Germline V gene sequence: CDR1 SNHLY, CDR2 FYNNEI. The CDR3 consists of 14 residues.

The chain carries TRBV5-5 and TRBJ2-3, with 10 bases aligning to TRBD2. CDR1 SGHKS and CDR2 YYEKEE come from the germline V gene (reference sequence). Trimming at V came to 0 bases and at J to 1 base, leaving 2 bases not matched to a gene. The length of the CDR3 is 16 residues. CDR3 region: CASSLVTSGGTDTQYF. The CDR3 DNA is TGTGCCAGCAGCTTGGTCACTAGCGGGGGCACAGATACGCAGTATTTT.

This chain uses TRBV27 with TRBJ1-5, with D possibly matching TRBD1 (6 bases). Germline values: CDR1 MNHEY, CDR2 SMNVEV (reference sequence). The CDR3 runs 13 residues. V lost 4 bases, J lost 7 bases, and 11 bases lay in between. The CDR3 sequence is CASSSEQGQPQHF. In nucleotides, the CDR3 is TGTGCCAGCAGTTCCGAACAGGGACAGCCCCAGCATTTT.

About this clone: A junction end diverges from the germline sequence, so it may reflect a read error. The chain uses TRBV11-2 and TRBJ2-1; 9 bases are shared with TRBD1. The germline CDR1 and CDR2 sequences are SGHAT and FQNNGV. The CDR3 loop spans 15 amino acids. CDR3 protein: CASSLDRGSYNEQFF. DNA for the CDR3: TGTGCCAGCAGCCTAGACAGGGGGTCCTACAATGAGCAGTTCTTC.

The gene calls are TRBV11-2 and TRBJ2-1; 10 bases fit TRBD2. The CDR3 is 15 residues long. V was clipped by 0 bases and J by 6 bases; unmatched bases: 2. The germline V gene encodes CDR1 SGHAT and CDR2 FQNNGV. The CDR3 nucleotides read TGTGCCAGCAGCTTAGATGCTAGCGGGGGCAATGAGCAGTTCTTC. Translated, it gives CASSLDASGGNEQFF.

The CDR3, as DNA: TGTGCCAGCAGTCCTCAGGATTATAATTCACCCCTCCACTTT. Its translation is CASSPQDYNSPLHF. V usage is TRBV28 and J usage is TRBJ1-6; the D is unclear. The V gene lost 5 bases and the J gene lost 4 bases, with 9 bases spanning the gap. This CDR3 comprises 14 residues. Germline loops: CDR1 MDHEN, CDR2 SYDVKM.

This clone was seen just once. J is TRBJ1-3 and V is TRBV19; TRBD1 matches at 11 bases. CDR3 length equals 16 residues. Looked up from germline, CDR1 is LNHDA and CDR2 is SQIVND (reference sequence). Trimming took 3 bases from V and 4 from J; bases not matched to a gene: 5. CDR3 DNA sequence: TGTGCCAGTAGTATTCGGACAGGGGGCGGCGGAAACACCATATATTTT. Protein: CASSIRTGGGGNTIYF.

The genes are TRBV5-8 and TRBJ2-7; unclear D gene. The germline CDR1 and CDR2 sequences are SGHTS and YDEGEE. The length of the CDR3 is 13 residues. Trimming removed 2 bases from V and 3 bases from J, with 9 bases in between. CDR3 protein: CASSFLYDYEQYF. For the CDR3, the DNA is TGTGCCAGCAGCTTCCTATACGACTACGAGCAGTACTTC. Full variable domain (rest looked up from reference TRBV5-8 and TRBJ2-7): EAGVTQSPTHLIKTRGQQATLRCSPISGHTSVYWYQQALGLGLQFLLWYDEGEERNRGNFPPRFSGRQFPNYSSELNVNALELEDSALYLCASSFLYDYEQYFGPGTRLTVT.

The CDR3 spells CARPSQGKNTEAFF. CDR3 bases: TGTGCCAGGCCGTCACAGGGGAAGAACACTGAAGCTTTCTTT. The J gene is TRBJ1-1, the V gene TRBV5-3; TRBD1 aligns across 7 bases. TRBV5-3 is classed as an ORF, of uncertain function. V dropped 8 bases and J dropped 1; count of bases not matched to a gene: 8. CDR3 length: 14 residues.

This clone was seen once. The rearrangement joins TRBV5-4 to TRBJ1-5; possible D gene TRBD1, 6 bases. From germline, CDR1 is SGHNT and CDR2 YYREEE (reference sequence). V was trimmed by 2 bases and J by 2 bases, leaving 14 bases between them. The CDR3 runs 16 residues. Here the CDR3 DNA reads TGTGCCAGCAGCTTAGGAGGGGGGGAGGGCAATCAGCCCCAGCATTTT. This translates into CASSLGGGEGNQPQHF.

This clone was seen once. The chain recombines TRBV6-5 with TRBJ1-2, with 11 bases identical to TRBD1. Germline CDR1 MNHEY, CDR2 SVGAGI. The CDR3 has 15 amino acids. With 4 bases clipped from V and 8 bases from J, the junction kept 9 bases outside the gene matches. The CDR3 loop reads CASSSGGQGAWGYTF. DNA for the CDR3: TGTGCCAGCAGTTCCGGAGGACAGGGGGCTTGGGGCTACACCTTC.

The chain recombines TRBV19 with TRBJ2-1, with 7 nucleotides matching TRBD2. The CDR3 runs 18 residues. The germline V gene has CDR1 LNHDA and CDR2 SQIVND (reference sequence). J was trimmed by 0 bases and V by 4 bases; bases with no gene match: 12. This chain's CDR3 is CASSNPPGGTSSYNEQFF. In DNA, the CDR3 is TGTGCCAGTAGTAACCCCCCGGGAGGAACGAGCTCCTACAATGAGCAGTTCTTC. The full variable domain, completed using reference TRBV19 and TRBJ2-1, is DGGITQSPKYLFRKEGQNVTLSCEQNLNHDAMYWYRQDPGQGLRLIYYSQIVNDFQKGDIAEGYSVSREKKESFPLTVTSAQKNPTAFYLCASSNPPGGTSSYNEQFFGPGTRLTVL.

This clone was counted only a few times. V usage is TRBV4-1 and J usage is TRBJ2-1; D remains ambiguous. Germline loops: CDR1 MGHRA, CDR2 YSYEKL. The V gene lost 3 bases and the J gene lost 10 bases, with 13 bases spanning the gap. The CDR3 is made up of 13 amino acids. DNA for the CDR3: TGCGCCAGCAGCCATCTATCTCTGAACGAGCAGTTCTTC. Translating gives CASSHLSLNEQFF.

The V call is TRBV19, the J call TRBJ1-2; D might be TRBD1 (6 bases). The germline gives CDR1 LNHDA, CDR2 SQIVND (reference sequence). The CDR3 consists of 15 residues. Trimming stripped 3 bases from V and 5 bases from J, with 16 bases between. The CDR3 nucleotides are TGTGCCAGTAGTATGGGACAACCGACCCTTTATGGCTACACCTTC. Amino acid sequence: CASSMGQPTLYGYTF.

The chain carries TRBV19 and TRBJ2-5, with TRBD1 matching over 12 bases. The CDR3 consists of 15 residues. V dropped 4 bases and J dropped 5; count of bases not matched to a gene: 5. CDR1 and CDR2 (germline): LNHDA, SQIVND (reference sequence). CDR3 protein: CASSTWGQGAETQYF. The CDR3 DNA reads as TGTGCCAGTAGTACGTGGGGACAGGGGGCTGAGACCCAGTACTTC.

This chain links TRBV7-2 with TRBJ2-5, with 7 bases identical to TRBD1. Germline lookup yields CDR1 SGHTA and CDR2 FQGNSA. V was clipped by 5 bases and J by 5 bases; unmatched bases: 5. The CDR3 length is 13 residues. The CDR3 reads CASSIGQAETQYF. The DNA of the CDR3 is TGTGCCAGCAGCATAGGACAGGCGGAGACCCAGTACTTC. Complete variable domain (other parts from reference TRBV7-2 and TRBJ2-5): GAGVSQSPSNKVTEKGKDVELRCDPISGHTALYWYRQSLGQGLEFLIYFQGNSAPDKSGLPSDRFSAERTGGSVSTLTIQRTQQEDSAVYLCASSIGQAETQYFGPGTRLLVL.

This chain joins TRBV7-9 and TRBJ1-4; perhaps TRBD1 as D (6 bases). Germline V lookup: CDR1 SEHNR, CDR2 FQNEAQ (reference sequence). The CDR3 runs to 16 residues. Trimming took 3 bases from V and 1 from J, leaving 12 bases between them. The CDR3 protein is CASSFGRGITNEKLFF. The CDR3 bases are TGTGCCAGCAGCTTCGGAAGGGGGATAACTAATGAAAAACTGTTTTTT.

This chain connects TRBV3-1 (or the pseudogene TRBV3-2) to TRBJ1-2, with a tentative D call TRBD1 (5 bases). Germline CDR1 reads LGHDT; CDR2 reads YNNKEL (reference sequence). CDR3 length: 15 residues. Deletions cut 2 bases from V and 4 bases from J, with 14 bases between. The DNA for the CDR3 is TGTGCCAGCAGCCAAACTATGACGGGGGGCTATGGCTACACCTTC. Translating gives CASSQTMTGGYGYTF.

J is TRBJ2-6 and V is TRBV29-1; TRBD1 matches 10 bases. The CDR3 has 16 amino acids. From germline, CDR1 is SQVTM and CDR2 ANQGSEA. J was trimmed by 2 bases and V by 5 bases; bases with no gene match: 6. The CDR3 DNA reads TGCAGCGTTTATCCGACAGGGGGCCCTGGGGCCAACGTCCTGACTTTC. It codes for CSVYPTGGPGANVLTF.

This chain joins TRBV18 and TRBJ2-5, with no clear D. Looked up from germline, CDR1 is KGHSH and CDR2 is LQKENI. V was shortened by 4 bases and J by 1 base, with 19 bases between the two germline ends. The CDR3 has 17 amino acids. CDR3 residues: CASSHSSPHGSQETQYF. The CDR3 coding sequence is TGTGCCAGCTCACACAGCTCCCCCCACGGAAGCCAAGAGACCCAGTACTTC.

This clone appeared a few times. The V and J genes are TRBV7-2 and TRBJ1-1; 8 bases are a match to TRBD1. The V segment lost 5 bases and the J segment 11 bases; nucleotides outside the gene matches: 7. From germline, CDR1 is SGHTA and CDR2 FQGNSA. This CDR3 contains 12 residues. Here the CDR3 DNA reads TGTGCCAGCAGCCAAGACAGGGGTGAGGCTTTCTTT. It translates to CASSQDRGEAFF.

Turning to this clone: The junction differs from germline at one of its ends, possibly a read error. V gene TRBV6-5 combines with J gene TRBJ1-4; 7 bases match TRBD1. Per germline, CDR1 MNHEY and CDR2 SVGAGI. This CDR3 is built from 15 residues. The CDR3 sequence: CASSDSGTVNEKLFF. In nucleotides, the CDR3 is TGTGCCAGCAGTGACTCCGGGACAGTAAATGAAAAACTGTTTTTT.

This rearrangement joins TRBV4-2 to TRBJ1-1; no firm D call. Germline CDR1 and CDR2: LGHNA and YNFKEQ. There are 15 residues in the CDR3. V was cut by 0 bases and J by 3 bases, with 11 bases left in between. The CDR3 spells CASSQERVGYTEAFF. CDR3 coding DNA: TGTGCCAGCAGCCAAGAGAGGGTTGGGTACACTGAAGCTTTCTTT.

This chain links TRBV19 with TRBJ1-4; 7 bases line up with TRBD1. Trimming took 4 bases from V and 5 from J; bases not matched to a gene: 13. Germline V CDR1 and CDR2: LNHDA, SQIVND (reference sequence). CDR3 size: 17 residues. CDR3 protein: CASSNNRGSEHNEKLFF. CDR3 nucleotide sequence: TGTGCCAGTAGTAACAACAGGGGATCCGAACACAATGAAAAACTGTTTTTT.

The CDR3 region is CASSRGQPWETQYF. CDR3 nucleotides: TGTGCCAGCAGTCGAGGACAGCCTTGGGAGACCCAGTACTTC. The rearrangement uses TRBV6-5 and TRBJ2-5; possible D gene TRBD1, 6 bases. Per the germline V gene, CDR1 is MNHEY and CDR2 is SVGAGI. This CDR3 spans 14 amino acids. Trimming removed 5 bases at V and 5 bases at J, with 15 bases between.